Below are 21 T cell receptor beta chains sequenced from a single sample in a study of beta chain features in type 1 diabetes. Expressed TCRB transcripts were sequenced, since all the RNA that had been isolated was reverse transcribed. Assay used: immunoSEQ multiplex PCR; TCRdb lists only in-frame clones, some missing. Here the sample spans fewer than 900,000 clones, 17% being singletons. Sequencing was performed on naive CD4+ T cells from blood. The receptors were gathered from a woman aged 18-29 years in good health.

The genes are TRBV2 and TRBJ2-1, with 9 bases aligning to TRBD2. J was trimmed by 7 bases and V by 5 bases; bases with no gene match: 9. The CDR3 has 15 residues. The germline V gene has CDR1 SNHLY and CDR2 FYNNEI. The CDR3 loop is CASSPLGLAFNEQFF. In nucleotides, the CDR3 is TGTGCCAGCAGTCCCCTGGGACTAGCATTTAATGAGCAGTTCTTC.

This clone was seen only a few times. V and J are TRBV7-9 and TRBJ2-7; 9 bases fit TRBD1. This CDR3 region has 17 residues. Trimming cost V 5 bases and J 5 bases; bases outside gene matches: 16. Germline values: CDR1 SEHNR, CDR2 FQNEAQ (reference sequence). The CDR3 DNA sequence: TGTGCCAGCAGCACCACTCGGGGGGACAGGGTTTTCCACGAGCAGTACTTC. This codes for CASSTTRGDRVFHEQYF.

The CDR3 DNA reads as TGTGCCATCAGTGACTTAGAGGGGCGAGATTCACCCCTCCACTTT. It specifies CAISDLEGRDSPLHF. The gene calls are TRBV10-3 and TRBJ1-6, with D possibly matching TRBD1 (5 bases). The CDR3 runs to 15 residues. Germline CDR1 ENHRY, CDR2 SYGVKD. Trimming removed 3 bases from V and 8 bases from J, with 14 bases in between.

The rearrangement joins TRBV4-3 to TRBJ2-7; 9 bases line up with TRBD1. The CDR3 is 15 residues long. From germline, CDR1 is LGHNA and CDR2 YSLEER. After removal of 4 bases from V and 6 bases from J, the junction contained 10 bases not matched to a gene. In DNA, the CDR3 is TGCGCCAGCAGCCTTGGGGGACAGGGTCTTGGCGAGCAGTACTTC. Translating it yields CASSLGGQGLGEQYF.

This clone has only a few counts. The rearrangement joins TRBV7-2 to TRBJ2-3; D remains unclear. Germline V gene sequence: CDR1 SGHTA, CDR2 FQGNSA. The CDR3 spans 14 residues. Trimming pared 5 bases from V and 4 bases from J, leaving 13 bases between. CDR3 protein: CASSPRMTPDTQYF. The CDR3 DNA is TGTGCCAGCAGCCCCAGGATGACCCCAGATACGCAGTATTTT.

This clone was seen a handful of times. The rearrangement links TRBV7-6 to TRBJ1-2; D ambiguous. Trimming took 1 base from V and 2 from J, leaving 11 bases between them. The V gene's germline CDR1 is SGHVS and CDR2 FNYEAQ. The CDR3 length is 15 residues. CDR3 coding DNA: TGTGCCAGCAGCTTAGGCACGGCTGGAAACTATGGCTACACCTTC. Protein product: CASSLGTAGNYGYTF.

This clone turned up a few times. The chain combines TRBV5-4 with TRBJ2-2; D perhaps matches TRBD2 (5 bases). Between the trimmed V and J ends, which lost 4 bases and 0 bases, there was a span of 13 bases. This CDR3 is built from 16 residues. Germline V CDR1 and CDR2: SGHNT, YYREEE (reference sequence). CDR3 in DNA: TGTGCCAGCAGCACGATAACGGGGACGAACACCGGGGAGCTGTTTTTT. It encodes CASSTITGTNTGELFF.

This clone was detected only a few times. This rearrangement joins TRBV5-1 to TRBJ2-7; TRBD1 might be the D (6 bases). Trimming left V 0 bases short and J 4 bases short, with 14 bases between. This CDR3 has 15 amino acids. In germline, CDR1 is SGHRS, CDR2 YFSETQ. The CDR3 region is CASSLEPGVGYEQYF. CDR3 bases: TGCGCCAGCAGCTTGGAACCAGGGGTTGGGTACGAGCAGTACTTC.

This clone was detected a few times. The chain combines TRBV7-9 with TRBJ2-1; 10 positions match TRBD2. The CDR3 spans 16 residues. The V and J ends lost 4 bases and 7 bases, in that order; junction bases with no gene match: 10. Germline loops: CDR1 SEHNR, CDR2 FQNEAQ (reference sequence). CDR3 residues: CASSSPGTSGKNEQFF. The CDR3 bases are TGTGCCAGCAGCTCCCCCGGAACTAGCGGGAAGAATGAGCAGTTCTTC.

The chain combines TRBV10-3 with TRBJ2-3; 8 bases are a match to TRBD2. This CDR3 is 17 amino acids long. Germline V CDR1 and CDR2: ENHRY, SYGVKD. V lost 4 bases to trimming and J lost 6 bases; unmatched junction nucleotides: 15. The CDR3 loop is CAISAASGSLAGDTQYF. DNA for the CDR3: TGTGCCATCAGTGCGGCGAGCGGGAGTTTGGCAGGGGATACGCAGTATTTT.

V and J are TRBV29-1 and TRBJ2-5, with TRBD2 as a possible D gene (6 bases). This CDR3 has 13 residues. Trimming shortened V by 1 base and J by 7 bases, and 13 bases separated the two germline ends. Germline V CDR1 and CDR2: SQVTM, ANQGSEA. The CDR3 DNA reads TGCAGCGTTGAAGGGGGGGTAGGGGTGACCCAGTACTTC. It translates to CSVEGGVGVTQYF.

The chain employs TRBV2 and TRBJ2-1; maybe TRBD2 (5 bases). The germline V gene has CDR1 SNHLY and CDR2 FYNNEI. Trimming shortened V by 6 bases and J by 8 bases, and 11 bases separated the two germline ends. The CDR3 consists of 12 residues. CDR3 region: CASRLLVDEQFF. In DNA, the CDR3 is TGTGCCAGCAGGTTACTAGTAGATGAGCAGTTCTTC.

This clone was detected only a few times. The rearrangement uses TRBV28 and TRBJ2-4; 8 bases agree with TRBD2. This CDR3 is 14 amino acids long. Germline V gene sequence: CDR1 MDHEN, CDR2 SYDVKM. With 6 bases clipped from V and 9 bases from J, the junction kept 10 bases outside the gene matches. CDR3 residues: CASRPGGTSPIQYF. CDR3 bases: TGTGCCAGCAGACCGGGGGGGACGTCTCCCATTCAGTACTTC.

This clone has a single count. This chain uses TRBV5-1 with TRBJ1-2; no clear D. The CDR3 spans 13 residues. Between the trimmed V and J ends, which lost 2 bases and 3 bases, there was a span of 8 bases. Germline V gives CDR1 SGHRS, CDR2 YFSETQ. The CDR3 region has the DNA TGCGCCAGCAGCTTCGAGGGTGACTATGGCTACACCTTC. Its protein product is CASSFEGDYGYTF.

The genes are TRBV15 and TRBJ2-2; the D gene could be TRBD1 or TRBD2 (5 bases each). The CDR3 extends over 16 amino acids. V dropped 0 bases and J dropped 0 bases, with 8 bases sitting between them. Germline V gene lookup returns CDR1 LNHNV and CDR2 YYDKDF (reference sequence). The chain's CDR3 is CATSRETGPNTGELFF. The CDR3 DNA follows: TGTGCCACCAGCAGAGAGACGGGGCCGAACACCGGGGAGCTGTTTTTT.

The gene calls are TRBV5-4 and TRBJ2-3, with D tentatively TRBD1 (5 bases). CDR1 SGHNT and CDR2 YYREEE come from the germline V gene (reference sequence). Trimming removed 3 bases at V and 2 bases at J, with 13 bases between. This CDR3 region has 15 residues. This CDR3 is CASSYGQGPTDTQYF. The CDR3 DNA reads as TGTGCCAGCAGCTATGGTCAGGGTCCCACAGATACGCAGTATTTT.

Of note for this clone: The sample carries other DNA sequences with the same CDR3. The chain has TRBV7-2 and TRBJ2-7; D is undetermined. V was trimmed by 5 bases and J by 0 bases, leaving 5 bases between them. There are 12 residues in the CDR3. In germline, CDR1 is SGHTA, CDR2 FQGNSA. The CDR3 sequence is CASSASSYEQYF. The CDR3 DNA reads as TGTGCCAGCAGCGCAAGCTCCTACGAGCAGTACTTC.

The table lists this clone with a few counts. The CDR3 is CASSPRSDTGELFF. The CDR3 nucleotides read TGTGCCAGCTCACCTCGTTCAGACACCGGGGAGCTGTTTTTT. This chain links TRBV18 with TRBJ2-2, with D hard to call. This CDR3 region has 14 residues. The germline CDR1 and CDR2 sequences are KGHSH and LQKENI. V was trimmed by 3 bases and J by 3 bases, leaving 8 bases between them.

There are a few counts of this clone. The J gene is TRBJ2-7, the V gene TRBV5-8, with 8 bases matching TRBD1. V lost 3 bases to trimming and J lost 5 bases; unmatched junction nucleotides: 16. The CDR3 has 17 amino acids. CDR1 is SGHTS and CDR2 is YDEGEE in the germline V gene. CDR3 nucleotides: TGTGCCAGCAGCTCCACCATGTCATCTGGGACAGGTGACGAGCAGTACTTC. Translated, it gives CASSSTMSSGTGDEQYF.

This clone was picked up a small number of times. V usage is TRBV27 and J usage is TRBJ2-2, with TRBD1 matching 7 bases. After removal of 5 bases from V and 0 bases from J, the junction contained 9 bases not matched to a gene. There are 17 residues in the CDR3. CDR1 and CDR2 from the germline V gene are MNHEY and SMNVEV (reference sequence). CDR3 sequence reads: CASSRKTGNSNTGELFF. CDR3 in DNA: TGTGCCAGCAGTCGAAAGACAGGGAATTCGAACACCGGGGAGCTGTTTTTT.

J is TRBJ1-1 and V is TRBV5-4, with TRBD1 as a possible D gene (5 bases). CDR3 length: 15 amino acids. V was pared by 0 bases and J by 2 bases, with 11 bases between. Germline V gene data show CDR1 as SGHNT and CDR2 as YYREEE (reference sequence). The CDR3 region is CASSLGGGVNTEAFF. In nucleotides, the CDR3 is TGTGCCAGCAGCTTGGGCGGGGGAGTAAACACTGAAGCTTTCTTT.